A single sample gave rise to the 23 T cell receptor beta chains below, sequenced in a study of blood T cells in healthy people across ages (dated by TCRdb to about 2015). The library was generated by 5' RACE. A second PCR of 7 to 11 cycles was performed with a sample-barcoded 5' primer and a J-beta primer mix. The raw public data were reprocessed by TCRdb itself: fastp quality trimming at Q25, MiXCR clonotype calling, in-frame beta chains only. All rows with the same CDR3 protein become a single entry with the most common DNA and genes. The table for this sample lists approximately 1,700,000 distinct CDR3 sequences; about two fifths of them were counted only once. More than 20% of the sample belongs to the ten largest clones. Material for sequencing was blood. The receptors originated from a human donor in good health.

CDR3 bases: TGTGCCAGCAGCCGTGTGTCAGGAGCTAGCACAGATACGCAGTATTTT. This translates into CASSRVSGASTDTQYF. The chain links TRBV7-2 to TRBJ2-3; the D is unclear. Germline-derived CDR1 and CDR2 are SGHTA and FQGNSA. CDR3 length equals 16 residues. The V end was cut by 5 bases, the J end by 0 bases, with 15 bases between.

The V and J genes are TRBV27 and TRBJ2-7, with 8 nucleotides matching TRBD1. CDR3 length: 15 residues. Germline V CDR1 and CDR2: MNHEY, SMNVEV (reference sequence). J was trimmed by 3 bases and V by 2 bases; bases with no gene match: 6. The CDR3 spells CASSLPDRGFYEQYF. CDR3 nucleotides: TGTGCCAGCAGTTTACCCGACAGGGGATTCTACGAGCAGTACTTC.

This clonotype was picked up a small number of times. The chain uses TRBV20-1 and TRBJ2-3; 7 bases match TRBD1. Germline lookup yields CDR1 DFQATT and CDR2 SNEGSKA (reference sequence). V lost 3 bases, J lost 6 bases, and 6 bases stayed unmatched. The length of the CDR3 is 13 residues. The CDR3 here is CSARNTGADTQYF. The CDR3 DNA sequence: TGCAGTGCTAGGAACACAGGGGCGGATACGCAGTATTTT.

As DNA, the CDR3 is TGTGCCAGCAGCTTAAACTATGACACCTCGAGACAGCCCCAGCATTTT. Its protein product is CASSLNYDTSRQPQHF. This sequence joins TRBV7-2 and TRBJ1-5; no clear D gene. The CDR3 has 16 residues. Germline V CDR1 and CDR2: SGHTA, FQGNSA. V was clipped by 2 bases and J by 7 bases, with 18 bases between them.

The chain uses TRBV29-1 and TRBJ2-2, with a weak D call TRBD2 (5 bases). V dropped 5 bases and J dropped 7 bases, with 11 bases sitting between them. Germline CDR1 is SQVTM and CDR2 is ANQGSEA. The CDR3 runs 12 residues. The CDR3 bases are TGCAGCGTTATAACAGAGGGCGGGGAGCTGTTTTTT. Translated, it gives CSVITEGGELFF.

J is TRBJ2-1 and V is TRBV2; D remains ambiguous. The CDR3 length is 13 residues. CDR1 and CDR2 from the germline V gene are SNHLY and FYNNEI. With 5 bases removed from V and 10 bases from J, the gap between germline ends came to 15 bases. The DNA of the CDR3 is TGTGCCAGCAGTAAGGGTACGGTGGGGGAGCAGTTCTTC. This gives the protein CASSKGTVGEQFF.

The chain has TRBV12-5 and TRBJ2-5; unclear D gene. The length of the CDR3 is 16 residues. Deletions cut 6 bases from V and 2 bases from J, with 19 bases between. CDR1 is LGHNT, CDR2 FRNRAP, per germline. Here the CDR3 DNA reads TGTGCTAGTGGATCCCCGGAGAAGAGACCACAAGAGACCCAGTACTTC. This translates into CASGSPEKRPQETQYF. The full variable domain, with the rest looked up from reference TRBV12-5 and TRBJ2-5, is DARVTQTPRHKVTEMGQEVTMRCQPILGHNTVFWYRQTMMQGLELLAYFRNRAPLDDSGMPKDRFSAEMPDATLATLKIQPSEPRDSAVYFCASGSPEKRPQETQYFGPGTRLLVL.

This clonotype was detected only a few times. The chain employs TRBV9 and TRBJ1-4; unclear D gene. CDR3 length: 16 amino acids. Germline lookup yields CDR1 SGDLS and CDR2 YYNGEE. The V end lost 1 base, the J end lost 0 bases, and 10 bases lay between the germline ends. CDR3 sequence: CASSVHVTATNEKLFF. The DNA for the CDR3 is TGTGCCAGCAGCGTACACGTAACTGCAACTAATGAAAAACTGTTTTTT.

This clonotype has only a few counts. The gene calls are TRBV24-1 and TRBJ1-2, with D maybe TRBD1 (6 bases). V shed 4 bases and J shed 2 bases, with 10 bases lying between them. Germline V gene sequence: CDR1 KGHDR, CDR2 SFDVKD. There are 14 residues in the CDR3. The CDR3 DNA sequence: TGTGCCACCAGTGAACAGGGACGGAACTATGGCTACACCTTC. Translating gives CATSEQGRNYGYTF.

This sequence joins TRBV7-3 and TRBJ2-3; D may be TRBD1 (6 bases). Looked up from germline, CDR1 is SGHTA and CDR2 is FQGTGA. V dropped 5 bases and J dropped 6 bases, with 12 bases sitting between them. The CDR3 is 13 amino acids. The DNA for the CDR3 is TGTGCCAGCAGCATACAGGGTTCGGATACGCAGTATTTT. Residues: CASSIQGSDTQYF.

The V call is TRBV15, the J call TRBJ1-2; 7 bases map to TRBD1. CDR3 size: 14 residues. J gave up 10 bases and V 0 bases, and 8 bases lay outside the gene matches. The V gene's germline CDR1 is LNHNV and CDR2 YYDKDF (reference sequence). DNA of the CDR3: TGTGCCACCAGCAGAGATAGGCCAGGGGGATTCTACACCTTC. Protein sequence: CATSRDRPGGFYTF.

V usage is TRBV4-3 and J usage is TRBJ2-7, with D perhaps TRBD1 (5 bases). This CDR3 is 17 amino acids long. V was clipped by 4 bases and J by 1 base, with 20 bases between them. Germline values: CDR1 LGHNA, CDR2 YSLEER. The CDR3 is CASSRDVGSDISYEQYF. The CDR3 region has the DNA TGCGCCAGCAGCCGAGATGTTGGTTCGGACATTTCCTACGAGCAGTACTTC.

There are many counts of this clonotype. The chain carries TRBV10-3 and TRBJ2-7; tentative D call: TRBD1 (5 bases). This CDR3 is built from 17 residues. The V end was cut by 3 bases, the J end by 2 bases, with 20 bases between. Germline V gene data show CDR1 as ENHRY and CDR2 as SYGVKD. As DNA, the CDR3 is TGTGCCATCAGTGACAGTCTCGGCAGGGATTTTACCTACGAGCAGTACTTC. This sequence encodes CAISDSLGRDFTYEQYF.

This chain uses TRBV4-3 with TRBJ1-1; D not resolved. The germline CDR1 and CDR2 sequences are LGHNA and YSLEER. V was shortened by 5 bases and J by 6 bases, with 10 bases between the two germline ends. The CDR3 runs to 12 residues. CDR3 nucleotides: TGCGCCAGCAGCAAGGATCCGCCTGAAGCTTTCTTT. Its protein product is CASSKDPPEAFF.

This clonotype was detected only a few times. With a much larger clone just one base away, this may be a read error. The chain uses TRBV12-3 or TRBV12-4 and TRBJ2-5; perhaps TRBD2 as D (6 bases). This CDR3 is 14 amino acids long. The CDR3 DNA reads as TGTGCCAGCAGTTTAGAGGGAGGACAAGAGGCCCAGTACTTC. Its protein is CASSLEGGQEAQYF.

This clonotype was found a few times. The V gene is TRBV2, the J gene TRBJ1-5; TRBD1 matches at 7 bases. The V segment lost 6 bases and the J segment 3 bases; nucleotides outside the gene matches: 2. CDR1 SNHLY and CDR2 FYNNEI come from the germline V gene. CDR3 length: 13 residues. The CDR3: CASRGQPNQPQHF. The CDR3 region has the DNA TGTGCCAGCAGGGGACAGCCCAATCAGCCCCAGCATTTT.

The chain joins TRBV29-1 to TRBJ2-3; D not resolved. The CDR3 is made up of 12 amino acids. The germline V gene has CDR1 SQVTM and CDR2 ANQGSEA. Trimming cost V 2 bases and J 4 bases, with 7 bases left between them. The CDR3 region has the DNA TGCAGCGTTGAAAGTATAGCAGATACGCAGTATTTT. Translating it yields CSVESIADTQYF.

J is TRBJ2-7 and V is TRBV4-3, with D maybe TRBD2 (5 bases). This CDR3 is built from 13 residues. From germline, CDR1 is LGHNA and CDR2 YSLEER. V lost 0 bases and J 10 bases, leaving 13 bases between the germline ends. CDR3 sequence: CASSQERHRDQYF. The CDR3 nucleotides are TGCGCCAGCAGCCAAGAGAGGCACCGGGATCAGTACTTC.

The V gene is TRBV20-1, the J gene TRBJ1-4; no reliable D call. Germline CDR1 and CDR2: DFQATT and SNEGSKA (reference sequence). Trimming stripped 3 bases from V and 7 bases from J, with 12 bases between. This CDR3 is built from 13 residues. CDR3 nucleotides: TGCAGTGCTAGTCGTTGGGGTGGTGAAAAACTGTTTTTT. It codes for CSASRWGGEKLFF.

This clonotype has only a few counts. The V and J genes are TRBV6-2 or TRBV6-3 and TRBJ1-2; TRBD1 is a possible D gene (5 bases). Germline V CDR1 and CDR2: MNHEY, SVGEGT. This CDR3 has 14 amino acids. The ends were cut back, 6 bases at V and 6 bases at J, with 17 bases in the middle. In nucleotides, the CDR3 is TGTGCCAGCAGGAGAAGGGGTAGGCTCGATGGCTACACCTTC. Translation gives CASRRRGRLDGYTF.

The V call is TRBV20-1, the J call TRBJ2-4, with D perhaps TRBD1 (5 bases). The last part of the DNA fits TRBJ2-7 better; the J call may be wrong. The germline CDR1 and CDR2 sequences are DFQATT and SNEGSKA (reference sequence). The CDR3 has 14 residues. The CDR3 is CSARGQGLTYEQYF. CDR3 in DNA: TGCAGTGCTAGGGGGCAGGGTCTGACCTACGAGCAGTACTTC.

The gene calls are TRBV27 and TRBJ2-4; 9 bases fit TRBD1. Germline V gene lookup returns CDR1 MNHEY and CDR2 SMNVEV (reference sequence). CDR3 length: 19 residues. The trim removed 4 bases at V and 13 bases at J, leaving 26 bases unmatched. In nucleotides, the CDR3 is TGTGCCAGCAGTTGCCCGGGACAGGGTCATCTTTTAAGCTCCTACAAGCAGTACTTC. Translated, it gives CASSCPGQGHLLSSYKQYF.

This clonotype occurred a few times. The chain has TRBV4-2 and TRBJ2-7; 14 nucleotides agree with TRBD2. The CDR3 spans 19 residues. V shed 2 bases and J 5 bases; nucleotides not matched to a gene: 14. The germline V gene encodes CDR1 LGHNA and CDR2 YNFKEQ. In DNA, the CDR3 is TGTGCCAGCAGCCAAACAGGACTAGCGGGGGGAACGTCGCTAGACGAGCAGTACTTC. Its protein product is CASSQTGLAGGTSLDEQYF.